Following are 10 T cell receptor beta chains from one sample sequenced in a study of blood T cell repertoires in COVID-19. Method: immunoSEQ multiplex PCR; TCRdb's copy keeps in-frame clones and lacks some. The sample carries around 260,000 clones, roughly 80% recorded once. The sample consisted of peripheral blood. The receptors here all came from a man in his 60s who had recovered from COVID-19.

This rearrangement joins TRBV6-1 to TRBJ2-3, with a possible D match to TRBD1 (6 bases). The ends were cut back, 8 bases at V and 1 base at J, with 13 bases in the middle. CDR3 length: 14 residues. CDR1 is MNHNS and CDR2 is SASEGT in the germline V gene. The CDR3 reads CASCKPGGTDTQYF. DNA for the CDR3: TGTGCCAGCTGTAAACCAGGGGGCACAGATACGCAGTATTTT.

The genes are TRBV7-9 and TRBJ2-3; 14 nucleotides line up with TRBD2. From germline, CDR1 is SEHNR and CDR2 FQNEAQ (reference sequence). CDR3 length: 16 residues. J lost 5 bases, V lost 6 bases, and 7 bases had no gene match. The CDR3 region has the DNA TGTGCCAGCAGTCGAGGGACTAGCGGGGGTATAGATACGCAGTATTTT. Protein product: CASSRGTSGGIDTQYF.

The rearrangement uses TRBV7-8 and TRBJ1-6; D is uncertain. This CDR3 is 16 amino acids long. CDR1 is SGHVS and CDR2 is FQNEAQ in the germline V gene. V was pared by 1 base and J by 5 bases, with 12 bases between. The CDR3 DNA reads as TGTGCCAGCAGCTTAGTACAGCGGAGCAATAATTCACCCCTCCACTTT. Its protein is CASSLVQRSNNSPLHF. The complete variable domain, with remaining parts taken from reference TRBV7-8 and TRBJ1-6, reads GAGVSQSPRYKVAKRGQDVALRCDPISGHVSLFWYQQALGQGPEFLTYFQNEAQLDKSGLPSDRFFAERPEGSVSTLKIQRTQQEDSAVYLCASSLVQRSNNSPLHFGNGTRLTVT.

J is TRBJ1-1 and V is TRBV4-1, with 8 bases lining up with TRBD1. Losses at the gene ends were 4 bases for V and 7 bases for J; bases not matched to a gene: 5. This CDR3 is 13 amino acids long. CDR1 and CDR2 from the germline V gene are MGHRA and YSYEKL. The CDR3 DNA reads TGCGCCAGCAGCCCCTACAGGGGGAGTGAAGCTTTCTTT. Amino acid sequence: CASSPYRGSEAFF.

This clone has just one count. This chain uses TRBV6-6 with TRBJ1-2; a weak D match, TRBD1 (5 bases). The CDR3 contains 12 residues. V lost 6 bases to trimming and J lost 3 bases, with 8 bases between them. The germline gives CDR1 MNHNY, CDR2 SVGAGI (reference sequence). The CDR3 coding sequence is TGTGCCAGCAGCGGGACTGACTATGGCTACACCTTC. Its translation is CASSGTDYGYTF.

V usage is TRBV5-1 and J usage is TRBJ2-1, with D perhaps TRBD2 (6 bases). The V end lost 0 bases, the J end lost 7 bases, and 14 bases lay between the germline ends. CDR3 length: 15 amino acids. Per the germline V gene, CDR1 is SGHRS and CDR2 is YFSETQ. As DNA, the CDR3 is TGCGCCAGCAGCTTGGAGGAGGGAGGTAGGAATGAGCAGTTCTTC. Amino acids: CASSLEEGGRNEQFF. The full variable domain, rest sourced from reference TRBV5-1 and TRBJ2-1, is KAGVTQTPRYLIKTRGQQVTLSCSPISGHRSVSWYQQTPGQGLQFLFEYFSETQRNKGNFPGRFSGRQFSNSRSEMNVSTLELGDSALYLCASSLEEGGRNEQFFGPGTRLTVL.

V gene TRBV28 combines with J gene TRBJ1-1, with D possibly TRBD1 on 5 matching bases. V was clipped by 5 bases and J by 1 base, with 17 bases between them. The CDR3 is 16 amino acids. Germline CDR1 and CDR2: MDHEN and SYDVKM. The CDR3 nucleotides are TGTGCCAGCAGTCCCATCCGGGGGTTCGGGAACACTGAAGCTTTCTTT. Amino acids: CASSPIRGFGNTEAFF.

In this sample, this clone turned up once. The CDR3, as DNA: TGCGCCAGCAGCCAAGCCGTGACTGTAGACTATGGCTACACCTTC. It is translated as CASSQAVTVDYGYTF. The chain uses TRBV4-1 and TRBJ1-2; D is uncertain. The CDR3 loop spans 15 amino acids. Germline loops: CDR1 MGHRA, CDR2 YSYEKL. V was trimmed by 1 base and J by 3 bases, leaving 12 bases between them.

This rearrangement joins TRBV5-1 to TRBJ1-4; D perhaps matches TRBD1 (6 bases). Germline V CDR1 and CDR2: SGHRS, YFSETQ. V was shortened by 4 bases and J by 6 bases, with 10 bases between the two germline ends. CDR3 length equals 13 residues. The CDR3 spells CASSRKGDEKLFF. CDR3 sequence (DNA): TGCGCCAGCAGCCGGAAGGGGGATGAAAAACTGTTTTTT.

This clone appeared once. The CDR3 DNA reads as TGTGCCAGCAGACCACCCGGGGGCTCCTATAATTCACCCCTCCACTTT. This translates into CASRPPGGSYNSPLHF. V gene TRBV28 combines with J gene TRBJ1-6; D is possibly TRBD1 (5 bases). The CDR3 is made up of 16 amino acids. Between the trimmed V and J ends, which lost 6 bases and 0 bases, there was a span of 12 bases. Germline V gene sequence: CDR1 MDHEN, CDR2 SYDVKM. The full variable domain, with the rest looked up from reference TRBV28 and TRBJ1-6, is DVKVTQSSRYLVKRTGEKVFLECVQDMDHENMFWYRQDPGLGLRLIYFSYDVKMKEKGDIPEGYSVSREKKERFSLILESASTNQTSMYLCASRPPGGSYNSPLHFGNGTRLTVT.